What follows are 20 T cell receptor beta chains derived from one specimen sequenced in a study of breast tumors, draining lymph nodes, adjacent tissues. Each CDR3 protein gets one entry after TCRdb re-called the multiplex PCR reads with MiXCR. Here the sample spans 23,000 or so distinct CDR3 sequences, about 64% being singletons. Sequenced input: tumor-adjacent breast tissue. These receptor sequences come from a female donor with breast cancer. Some clones in this sample may be carry-over from other donors' samples.

This sequence joins TRBV12-3 or TRBV12-4 and TRBJ1-6; TRBD1 might be the D (5 bases). The CDR3 has 17 amino acids. Trimming left V 3 bases short and J 8 bases short, with 20 bases between. The DNA of the CDR3 is TGTGCCAGCAGTTTCTGGGTGGGGCAGGGAGGGCATTCACCCCTCCACTTT. It yields the protein CASSFWVGQGGHSPLHF.

This clonotype was detected only a few times. This chain joins TRBV7-9 and TRBJ1-6; D might be TRBD1 (5 bases). V lost 5 bases and J lost 7, with 12 bases in between. The CDR3 sequence is 14 residues long. Germline CDR1 is SEHNR and CDR2 is FQNEAQ (reference sequence). CDR3 sequence: CASSGATMNSPLHF. DNA for the CDR3: TGTGCCAGCAGCGGGGCGACGATGAATTCACCCCTCCACTTT. The full variable domain, with the rest looked up from reference TRBV7-9 and TRBJ1-6, is DTGVSQNPRHKITKRGQNVTFRCDPISEHNRLYWYRQTLGQGPEFLTYFQNEAQLEKSRLLSDRFSAERPKGSFSTLEIQRTEQGDSAMYLCASSGATMNSPLHFGNGTRLTVT.

Relative to its sample, this clonotype is medium-sized. The chain couples TRBV2 to TRBJ2-7; 8 bases match TRBD2. This CDR3 has 15 residues. CDR1 and CDR2 (germline): SNHLY, FYNNEI. V shed 6 bases and J 4 bases; nucleotides not matched to a gene: 11. The CDR3 DNA follows: TGTGCCAGCAGGCCCTGGGCAGCGGGAGTGTACGAGCAGTACTTC. It specifies CASRPWAAGVYEQYF.

The V and J genes are TRBV19 and TRBJ1-3; D is uncertain. The germline CDR1 and CDR2 sequences are LNHDA and SQIVND (reference sequence). The CDR3 sequence is 12 residues long. Between the trimmed V and J ends, which lost 4 bases and 4 bases, there was a span of 5 bases. As DNA, the CDR3 is TGTGCCAGTAGTAAAGAGGGAAACACCATATATTTT. Translation: CASSKEGNTIYF.

Many counts were recorded for this clonotype. V and J are TRBV30 and TRBJ2-5, with TRBD2 matching 13 bases. This CDR3 is 16 amino acids long. Trimming at V came to 0 bases and at J to 5 bases, leaving 6 bases not matched to a gene. Germline V gives CDR1 GTSNPN, CDR2 SVGIG (reference sequence). The CDR3 DNA follows: TGTGCCTGGAGTGTAAGACTAGCGGGAGGAGTGGAGACCCAGTACTTC. It codes for CAWSVRLAGGVETQYF.

Comment on this clonotype: At one of its ends the junction is not consistent with the germline gene, which may arise from a read error. The rearrangement joins TRBV4-1 to TRBJ1-4, with a tentative D call TRBD1 (5 bases). The germline V gene encodes CDR1 MGHRA and CDR2 YSYEKL. This CDR3 is 14 amino acids long. CDR3 sequence reads: CASSPGIGDEKLFF. The DNA for the CDR3 is TGTGCCAGCAGCCCCGGGATAGGGGATGAAAAACTGTTCTTT.

The rearrangement uses TRBV4-1 and TRBJ2-2, with 7 bases fitting TRBD1. The CDR3 is 18 residues long. From germline, CDR1 is MGHRA and CDR2 YSYEKL. J gave up 2 bases and V 0 bases, and 9 bases lay outside the gene matches. CDR3 DNA: TGCGCCAGCAGCCAAGATCCTATTGGGACAGATAACACCGGGGAGCTGTTTTTT. It translates to CASSQDPIGTDNTGELFF.

The chain couples TRBV19 to TRBJ1-4, with TRBD1 as a possible D gene (6 bases). Germline CDR1 is LNHDA and CDR2 is SQIVND (reference sequence). This CDR3 has 15 residues. V lost 4 bases, J lost 2 bases, and 11 bases lay in between. CDR3 protein: CASSSRGHTNEKLFF. The CDR3 region has the DNA TGTGCCAGTAGTAGCAGGGGACATACTAATGAAAAACTGTTTTTT.

The genes are TRBV20-1 and TRBJ1-6; TRBD1 might be the D (5 bases). Germline CDR1 is DFQATT and CDR2 is SNEGSKA (reference sequence). The CDR3 loop spans 14 amino acids. In DNA, the CDR3 is TGCACCTTATTATGGGGACCGAGAAATTCACCCCTCCACTTT. It yields the protein CTLLWGPRNSPLHF.

This clonotype was detected only a few times. Here the CDR3 DNA reads TGTGCCAGCAGTTTTGGGACAGGGTTGAACTATGGCTACACCTTC. Its translation is CASSFGTGLNYGYTF. The rearrangement links TRBV12-3 or TRBV12-4 to TRBJ1-2; 9 positions match TRBD1. The CDR3 consists of 15 residues. Trimming took 3 bases from V and 2 from J; bases not matched to a gene: 4.

About this clonotype itself: A junction boundary mismatches the germline segment, possibly from a read error. The chain combines TRBV2 with TRBJ2-3; 9 nucleotides align to TRBD2. The CDR3 is made up of 14 amino acids. Germline assignment: CDR1 SNHLY and CDR2 FYNNEI. The CDR3 coding sequence is TGTGCCAGCAGTAGCGGGGGGACGACAGATACGCAGTATTTC. It yields the protein CASSSGGTTDTQYF.

As to this clonotype: Being one base from a much bigger clone, this may be a read error. Here the CDR3 omits its conserved ending phenylalanine or tryptophan, so a read error is the likely source. The rearrangement joins TRBV6-6 to TRBJ1-1; D is perhaps TRBD1 (5 bases). V lost 7 bases, J lost 1 base, and 16 bases lay in between. The V gene's germline CDR1 is MNHNY and CDR2 SVGAGI (reference sequence). This CDR3 contains 15 residues. The CDR3: CASIGTSASNTEAFL. The CDR3 nucleotides read TGTGCCAGCATCGGGACCTCGGCCTCGAACACTGAAGCTTTCCTT.

In this sample, this clonotype is medium-sized (0.01 to 0.1%). The chain has TRBV2 and TRBJ2-7, with D possibly TRBD2 on 5 matching bases. V shed 7 bases and J shed 2 bases, with 15 bases lying between them. Germline-derived CDR1 and CDR2 are SNHLY and FYNNEI. The CDR3 consists of 14 residues. The CDR3: CASMRDSATYEQYF. Written as DNA, the CDR3 is TGTGCCAGCATGAGAGATAGCGCAACCTACGAGCAGTACTTC. The entire variable domain, with the rest obtained from reference TRBV2 and TRBJ2-7, is as follows: EPEVTQTPSHQVTQMGQEVILRCVPISNHLYFYWYRQILGQKVEFLVSFYNNEISEKSEIFDDQFSVERPDGSNFTLKIRSTKLEDSAMYFCASMRDSATYEQYFGPGTRLTVT.

This clonotype was found many times. V and J are TRBV20-1 and TRBJ1-5; D ambiguous. V lost 0 bases to trimming and J lost 3 bases, with 18 bases between them. There are 17 residues in the CDR3. Germline loops: CDR1 DFQATT, CDR2 SNEGSKA (reference sequence). CDR3 nucleotide sequence: TGCAGTGCTAGAGATGGGCGGCAGGTGCTACTCAATCAGCCCCAGCATTTT. Translating it yields CSARDGRQVLLNQPQHF.

The V gene is TRBV19, the J gene TRBJ1-5; 10 bases match TRBD1. This CDR3 has 17 amino acids. Germline V gene sequence: CDR1 LNHDA, CDR2 SQIVND (reference sequence). V shed 7 bases, J shed 3 bases, and the junction held 12 bases outside the gene matches. CDR3 bases: TGTGCCAGTACCCCTTCTTGGGACAGGGGATACAATCAGCCCCAGCATTTT. Translated: CASTPSWDRGYNQPQHF.

V usage is TRBV12-3 or TRBV12-4 and J usage is TRBJ1-3, with D possibly TRBD1 on 5 matching bases. Trimming pared 3 bases from V and 3 bases from J, leaving 6 bases between. The CDR3 is made up of 13 amino acids. In DNA, the CDR3 is TGTGCCAGCAGTTTCAGGGATGGAAACACCATATATTTT. This translates into CASSFRDGNTIYF.

This chain joins TRBV19 and TRBJ2-3; TRBD2 matches at 15 bases. The CDR3 is 16 amino acids. CDR1 is LNHDA and CDR2 is SQIVND in the germline V gene (reference sequence). V lost 3 bases to trimming and J lost 5 bases; unmatched junction nucleotides: 3. The DNA for the CDR3 is TGTGCCAGTAGTATGGGGACTAGCGGGAGGCAAGATACGCAGTATTTT. The encoded protein is CASSMGTSGRQDTQYF.

This clonotype was detected many times. J is TRBJ1-1 and V is TRBV20-1; 9 positions match TRBD1. J was trimmed by 1 base and V by 7 bases; bases with no gene match: 1. Germline V gene data show CDR1 as DFQATT and CDR2 as SNEGSKA (reference sequence). CDR3 length: 12 residues. The CDR3 region is CSGDRANTEAFF. For the CDR3, the DNA is TGCAGTGGGGACAGGGCGAACACTGAAGCTTTCTTT.

The rearrangement links TRBV5-6 to TRBJ2-1; 12 bases line up with TRBD2. With 4 bases clipped from V and 9 bases from J, the junction kept 2 bases outside the gene matches. CDR1 is SGHDT and CDR2 is YYEEEE in the germline V gene. This CDR3 is built from 13 residues. The CDR3 is CASSGLAGFEQFF. DNA of the CDR3: TGTGCCAGCAGCGGACTAGCGGGGTTTGAGCAGTTCTTC. Together with reference TRBV5-6 and TRBJ2-1, the CDR3 gives the full variable domain: DAGVTQSPTHLIKTRGQQVTLRCSPKSGHDTVSWYQQALGQGPQFIFQYYEEEERQRGNFPDRFSGHQFPNYSSELNVNALLLGDSALYLCASSGLAGFEQFFGPGTRLTVL.

This chain joins TRBV7-3 and TRBJ1-4; D may be TRBD1 (6 bases). The V end was cut by 10 bases, the J end by 3 bases, with 18 bases between. The CDR3 sequence is 15 residues long. Germline CDR1 and CDR2: SGHTA and FQGTGA. CDR3 region: CANDGGHKANEKLFF. Written as DNA, the CDR3 is TGTGCCAACGACGGGGGGCATAAGGCTAATGAAAAACTGTTTTTT.